These 26 T cell receptor beta chains originate from one sample sequenced in a study of cytomegalovirus exposure and HLA in healthy donors. Vbeta (60) and Jbeta (13) primers were used in the PCR. Some clones are missing from TCRdb's copy, which holds only in-frame ones; the method was immunoSEQ multiplex PCR. The sample lists approximately 120,000 clones, 70% to 80% seen once, with roughly 3% in the top ten. The material sequenced was PBMCs. These receptors all come from a man aged 30 to 39 in good health and CMV-seronegative.

The chain is built from TRBV6-4 and TRBJ1-2; 7 bases line up with TRBD1. Per germline, CDR1 MRHNA and CDR2 SNTAGT. This CDR3 is built from 13 residues. V was clipped by 3 bases and J by 2 bases; unmatched bases: 0. For the CDR3, the DNA is TGTGCCAGCAGTGAGGGACAGAACTATGGCTACACCTTC. It specifies CASSEGQNYGYTF.

The chain uses TRBV10-3 and TRBJ1-5, with TRBD1 matching 8 bases. Looked up from germline, CDR1 is ENHRY and CDR2 is SYGVKD. V lost 11 bases, J lost 5 bases, and 11 bases stayed unmatched. This CDR3 comprises 14 residues. The chain's CDR3 is CASPRGQGDQPQHF. The CDR3 DNA reads as TGTGCCTCCCCCAGGGGGCAGGGGGATCAGCCCCAGCATTTT.

This chain uses TRBV7-9 with TRBJ2-7; D not certain. Germline loops: CDR1 SEHNR, CDR2 FQNEAQ (reference sequence). The V and J ends lost 5 bases and 0 bases respectively, with 11 bases between them. This CDR3 contains 14 residues. CDR3 DNA: TGTGCCAGCAGCCAACGAGTTGACTCCTACGAGCAGTACTTC. This sequence encodes CASSQRVDSYEQYF. Full variable domain (outside the CDR3, taken from reference TRBV7-9 and TRBJ2-7): DTGVSQNPRHKITKRGQNVTFRCDPISEHNRLYWYRQTLGQGPEFLTYFQNEAQLEKSRLLSDRFSAERPKGSFSTLEIQRTEQGDSAMYLCASSQRVDSYEQYFGPGTRLTVT.

In its sample, this clone was seen a few times. This chain joins TRBV9 and TRBJ2-3, with 10 positions matching TRBD2. This CDR3 has 15 amino acids. Germline V lookup: CDR1 SGDLS, CDR2 YYNGEE. Losses at the gene ends were 7 bases for V and 7 bases for J; bases not matched to a gene: 12. CDR3 in amino acids: CASGEAGGQGNTQYF. CDR3 DNA sequence: TGTGCCAGCGGAGAAGCGGGGGGGCAGGGAAATACGCAGTATTTT.

The chain joins TRBV6-6 to TRBJ2-7; TRBD2 matches 8 bases. The CDR3 has 13 residues. V was clipped by 8 bases and J by 4 bases; unmatched bases: 7. Germline assignment: CDR1 MNHNY and CDR2 SVGAGI (reference sequence). The CDR3 bases are TGTGCCAGCGGGGATAGCGGGAAGTACGAGCAGTACTTC. The encoded protein is CASGDSGKYEQYF.

This clone occurred once. The rearrangement uses TRBV4-1 and TRBJ1-3, with 7 positions matching TRBD1. With 1 base clipped from V and 2 bases from J, the junction kept 2 bases outside the gene matches. The CDR3 is 15 amino acids. Germline values: CDR1 MGHRA, CDR2 YSYEKL. CDR3 loop: CASSQAQGAGNTIYF. The DNA for the CDR3 is TGCGCCAGCAGCCAAGCCCAGGGGGCTGGAAACACCATATATTTT.

This rearrangement joins TRBV30 to TRBJ2-7; a weak D match, TRBD2 (5 bases). Trimming left V 0 bases short and J 6 bases short, with 9 bases between. From germline, CDR1 is GTSNPN and CDR2 SVGIG (reference sequence). The CDR3 runs 12 residues. The CDR3 reads CAWSVRAGEQYF. The CDR3 DNA sequence: TGTGCCTGGAGTGTACGGGCGGGCGAGCAGTACTTC.

The chain is built from TRBV7-3 and TRBJ2-3; TRBD2 matches at 10 bases. V shed 2 bases and J 1 base; nucleotides not matched to a gene: 0. CDR3 length: 15 residues. CDR1 and CDR2 (germline): SGHTA, FQGTGA. This chain's CDR3 is CASSLLAGGTDTQYF. The CDR3, as DNA: TGTGCCAGCAGCTTACTAGCGGGGGGCACAGATACGCAGTATTTT.

CDR3 region: CASSPQGVSGNTIYF. CDR3 in DNA: TGTGCCAGCAGCCCTCAGGGCGTCTCTGGAAACACCATATATTTT. The V gene is TRBV7-2, the J gene TRBJ1-3, with TRBD1 as a possible D gene (5 bases). CDR3 length: 15 amino acids. With 5 bases removed from V and 0 bases from J, the gap between germline ends came to 11 bases. Germline lookup yields CDR1 SGHTA and CDR2 FQGNSA.

Details on this clone: At one of its ends the junction is not consistent with the germline gene, which may arise from a read error. V and J are TRBV4-1 and TRBJ1-4, with D possibly matching TRBD1 (5 bases). Germline CDR1 and CDR2: MGHRA and YSYEKL. This CDR3 is built from 15 residues. The CDR3 sequence: CASSQGRGGKEKLFF. The CDR3, as DNA: TGCGCCAGCAGTCAAGGCCGGGGGGGAAAGGAAAAACTGTTTTTT.

The chain's CDR3 is CSVGRGQGVNEQFF. In nucleotides, the CDR3 is TGCAGCGTCGGTAGAGGACAGGGGGTTAATGAGCAGTTCTTC. The V call is TRBV29-1, the J call TRBJ2-1; 10 bases fit TRBD1. Germline V gives CDR1 SQVTM, CDR2 ANQGSEA. The trim removed 6 bases at V and 7 bases at J, leaving 9 bases unmatched. The CDR3 is 14 amino acids.

The rearrangement uses TRBV6-5 and TRBJ2-7, with D maybe TRBD1 (6 bases). The CDR3 runs to 14 residues. Looked up from germline, CDR1 is MNHEY and CDR2 is SVGAGI. V was pared by 5 bases and J by 0 bases, with 11 bases between. The CDR3 region has the DNA TGTGCCAGCAGTCCTCGACAGGTCTCCTACGAGCAGTACTTC. Translated, it gives CASSPRQVSYEQYF.

The rearrangement links TRBV6-1 to TRBJ1-5, with D maybe TRBD1 (6 bases). The CDR3 length is 15 residues. V lost 3 bases and J 2 bases, leaving 11 bases between the germline ends. Germline loops: CDR1 MNHNS, CDR2 SASEGT. The CDR3 here is CASSEGRGGNQPQHF. CDR3 coding DNA: TGTGCCAGCAGTGAGGGCAGGGGAGGCAATCAGCCCCAGCATTTT.

The rearrangement uses TRBV20-1 and TRBJ2-1; D not certain. CDR3 length: 11 amino acids. Looked up from germline, CDR1 is DFQATT and CDR2 is SNEGSKA (reference sequence). Trimming left V 2 bases short and J 7 bases short, with 6 bases between. CDR3 amino acids: CSARQINEQFF. The DNA for the CDR3 is TGCAGTGCTAGACAGATAAATGAGCAGTTCTTC.

This clone has a handful of counts. The V call is TRBV10-3, the J call TRBJ2-5; 10 bases fit TRBD2. Germline V CDR1 and CDR2: ENHRY, SYGVKD. This CDR3 is 14 amino acids long. J lost 3 bases, V lost 6 bases, and 4 bases had no gene match. Here the CDR3 reads CAIRDGLAEETQYF. DNA of the CDR3: TGTGCCATCAGGGACGGACTAGCGGAAGAGACCCAGTACTTC.

The V call is TRBV19, the J call TRBJ2-1; TRBD2 aligns across 10 bases. The CDR3 totals 16 residues. The germline V gene encodes CDR1 LNHDA and CDR2 SQIVND (reference sequence). J was trimmed by 5 bases and V by 2 bases; bases with no gene match: 6. Here the CDR3 DNA reads TGTGCCAGTAGTATAACCGGGACTAGCGTGAACAATGAGCAGTTCTTC. This gives the protein CASSITGTSVNNEQFF.

A few counts support this clone. This chain uses TRBV15 with TRBJ1-5, with unresolved D. Trimming cost V 0 bases and J 4 bases, with 10 bases left between them. Germline V gene lookup returns CDR1 LNHNV and CDR2 YYDKDF (reference sequence). This CDR3 contains 15 residues. This chain's CDR3 is CATSRDGRGNQPQHF. The CDR3 bases are TGTGCCACCAGCAGAGATGGGCGGGGAAATCAGCCCCAGCATTTT.

V gene TRBV28 combines with J gene TRBJ1-5, with D maybe TRBD1 (5 bases). Germline V gene lookup returns CDR1 MDHEN and CDR2 SYDVKM. Trimming shortened V by 4 bases and J by 4 bases, and 14 bases separated the two germline ends. There are 15 residues in the CDR3. DNA of the CDR3: TGTGCCAGCAGTTCGGAGGGGCGTCTAAATCAGCCCCAGCATTTT. Translating it yields CASSSEGRLNQPQHF.

The chain combines TRBV5-1 with TRBJ2-5, with D possibly being TRBD2 (6 bases). With 4 bases removed from V and 4 bases from J, the gap between germline ends came to 17 bases. CDR1 is SGHRS, CDR2 YFSETQ, per germline. The CDR3 consists of 15 residues. The DNA for the CDR3 is TGCGCCAGCAGCCCTCGGGGAGGTATACGAGAGACCCAGTACTTC. Residues: CASSPRGGIRETQYF.

This clone was found a few times. This chain connects TRBV6-1 to TRBJ2-7; possible D gene TRBD2, 7 bases. This CDR3 is built from 14 residues. V was clipped by 6 bases and J by 2 bases, with 14 bases between them. CDR1 is MNHNS and CDR2 is SASEGT in the germline V gene. CDR3 protein: CASRSGRGAYEQYF. The CDR3 bases are TGTGCCAGCAGGAGTGGGAGGGGGGCCTACGAGCAGTACTTC.

This clone has more than one count but fewer than ten. This chain uses TRBV10-3 with TRBJ2-3; D gene unclear. V was pared by 2 bases and J by 2 bases, with 2 bases between. This CDR3 is built from 12 residues. CDR1 is ENHRY and CDR2 is SYGVKD in the germline V gene. The CDR3 DNA is TGTGCCATCAGTGAGCTCACAGATACGCAGTATTTT. Amino acids: CAISELTDTQYF.

The rearrangement joins TRBV7-9 to TRBJ2-2; D remains ambiguous. Trimming cost V 5 bases and J 0 bases, with 4 bases left between them. The CDR3 covers 13 residues. Germline CDR1 is SEHNR and CDR2 is FQNEAQ (reference sequence). The CDR3 loop reads CASSQSNTGELFF. The CDR3 DNA follows: TGTGCCAGCAGCCAATCGAACACCGGGGAGCTGTTTTTT.

The chain couples TRBV10-2 to TRBJ2-7, with 8 bases lining up with TRBD2. With 3 bases clipped from V and 2 bases from J, the junction kept 6 bases outside the gene matches. The CDR3 covers 15 residues. Germline CDR1 WSHSY, CDR2 SAAADI. The CDR3 DNA follows: TGCGCCAGCAGTGACATAGCGGGACTCCCCTACGAGCAGTACTTC. It is translated as CASSDIAGLPYEQYF.

CDR3 nucleotides: TGCAGCGTTCGCGGGACAGGGTCGGATACGCAGTATTTT. Translation: CSVRGTGSDTQYF. The J gene is TRBJ2-3, the V gene TRBV29-1, with 9 bases matching TRBD1. After removal of 5 bases from V and 6 bases from J, the junction contained 6 bases not matched to a gene. Per the germline V gene, CDR1 is SQVTM and CDR2 is ANQGSEA. The CDR3 sequence is 13 residues long.

There are a few counts of this clone. The V gene is TRBV6-6, the J gene TRBJ2-3, with D hard to call. Germline assignment: CDR1 MNHNY and CDR2 SVGAGI (reference sequence). CDR3 length: 11 residues. V gave up 7 bases and J gave up 7 bases, with 9 bases separating them. Here the CDR3 reads CASNSFNTQYF. For the CDR3, the DNA is TGTGCCAGCAACTCATTCAATACGCAGTATTTT.

The chain is built from TRBV4-3 and TRBJ1-5; the D is unclear. Trimming left V 1 base short and J 4 bases short, with 11 bases between. Germline assignment: CDR1 LGHNA and CDR2 YSLEER. The CDR3 sequence is 15 residues long. CDR3 nucleotide sequence: TGCGCCAGCAGCCAAGGCCTAACGGGAAATCAGCCCCAGCATTTT. Translated, it gives CASSQGLTGNQPQHF.